This T cell receptor (beta chain) was recorded in a study of graft-versus-host responses after intestinal transplantation. This CDR3 contains 16 residues. V was shortened by 4 bases and J by 3 bases, with 16 bases between the two germline ends. The germline gives CDR1 MNHNS, CDR2 SASEGT. Some clones are missing from TCRdb's copy, which holds only in-frame ones; the method was immunoSEQ multiplex PCR. The sample yields 90,000 to 95,000 clones, approximately 90% seen once. As to this clone: The antigen remains unidentified.

The sequencing here drew on unstimulated CD8+ T cells sorted from spleen or lymph node cells, taken before intestinal transplant. The V gene is TRBV6-1, the J gene TRBJ2-4, with D tentatively TRBD1 or TRBD2 (5 bases each). The clonotype originates from a human donor who received an intestinal transplant. CDR3 nucleotides: TGTGCCAGCAGTGGCGCAGAGACAGACTACAAAAACATTCAGTACTTC. Encoded protein: CASSGAETDYKNIQYF.